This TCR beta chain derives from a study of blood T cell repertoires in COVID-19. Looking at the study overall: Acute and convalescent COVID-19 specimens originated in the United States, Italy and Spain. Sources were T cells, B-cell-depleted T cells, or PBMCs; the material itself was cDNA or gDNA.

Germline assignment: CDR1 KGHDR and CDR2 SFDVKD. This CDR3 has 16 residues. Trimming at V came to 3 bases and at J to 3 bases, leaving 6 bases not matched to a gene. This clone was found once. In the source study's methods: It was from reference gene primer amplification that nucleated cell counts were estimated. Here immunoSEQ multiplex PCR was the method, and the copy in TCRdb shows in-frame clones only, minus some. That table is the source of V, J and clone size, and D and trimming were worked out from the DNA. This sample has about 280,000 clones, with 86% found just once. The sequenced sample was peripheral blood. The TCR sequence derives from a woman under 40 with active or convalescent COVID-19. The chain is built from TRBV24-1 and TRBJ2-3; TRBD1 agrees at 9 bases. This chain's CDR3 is CATSDPPGQGTDTQYF. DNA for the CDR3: TGTGCCACCAGTGATCCACCGGGACAGGGAACAGATACGCAGTATTTT.